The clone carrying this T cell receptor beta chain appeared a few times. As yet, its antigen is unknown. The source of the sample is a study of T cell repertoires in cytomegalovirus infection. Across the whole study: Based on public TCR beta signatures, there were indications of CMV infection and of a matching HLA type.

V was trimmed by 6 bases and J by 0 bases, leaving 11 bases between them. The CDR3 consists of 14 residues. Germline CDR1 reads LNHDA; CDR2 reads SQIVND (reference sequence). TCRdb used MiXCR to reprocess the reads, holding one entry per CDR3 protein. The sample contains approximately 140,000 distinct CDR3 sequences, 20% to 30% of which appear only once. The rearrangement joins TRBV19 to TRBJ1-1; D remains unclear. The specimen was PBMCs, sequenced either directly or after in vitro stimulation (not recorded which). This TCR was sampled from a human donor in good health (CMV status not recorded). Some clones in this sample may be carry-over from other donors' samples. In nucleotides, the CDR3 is TGTGCCAGTAGACCGTTATCGGTGAACACTGAAGCTTTCTTT. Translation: CASRPLSVNTEAFF.